These 14 T cell receptor beta chains originate from one sample sequenced in a study of blood T cell repertoires in COVID-19. Clones were read by immunoSEQ multiplex PCR, and TCRdb kept only the in-frame ones, dropping some. In the table there are about 380,000 clones, about 85% of which are singletons. The source material was peripheral blood. All receptors come from a woman between 18 and 29 years old with acute or convalescent COVID-19.

The DNA of the CDR3 is TGTGCCAGCAGGACCCGGGACAGGCAACTACGTGGCTACACCTTC. Protein: CASRTRDRQLRGYTF. The V call is TRBV6-5, the J call TRBJ1-2; 8 nucleotides match TRBD1. This CDR3 has 15 residues. Germline lookup yields CDR1 MNHEY and CDR2 SVGAGI. Unmatched junction bases numbered 13, after V lost 6 bases and J lost 7 bases.

The chain's CDR3 is CASKLSTTAGIEQYF. CDR3 sequence (DNA): TGTGCCAGCAAACTCTCCACGACAGCCGGTATCGAGCAGTACTTC. J is TRBJ2-7 and V is TRBV27, with D perhaps TRBD1 (5 bases). This CDR3 has 15 residues. Germline lookup yields CDR1 MNHEY and CDR2 SMNVEV (reference sequence). Trimming removed 7 bases from V and 6 bases from J, with 22 bases in between.

This clone was seen once. This chain connects TRBV12-3 or TRBV12-4 to TRBJ1-1; D is ambiguous. Trimming pared 5 bases from V and 6 bases from J, leaving 13 bases between. This CDR3 is built from 13 residues. This chain's CDR3 is CASSLGPNAEAFF. CDR3 sequence (DNA): TGTGCCAGCAGTCTCGGTCCCAATGCTGAAGCTTTCTTT.

The V call is TRBV18, the J call TRBJ1-4; D perhaps matches TRBD1 (5 bases). Germline V gene data show CDR1 as KGHSH and CDR2 as LQKENI. Trimming removed 3 bases from V and 13 bases from J, with 15 bases in between. The CDR3 is 13 amino acids. CDR3 region: CASSPQGAPGLFF. The CDR3 DNA follows: TGTGCCAGCTCACCCCAAGGGGCGCCGGGACTGTTTTTT.

V is TRBV10-1 and J is TRBJ1-1, with D maybe TRBD1 (6 bases). CDR3 size: 13 residues. Trimming pared 3 bases from V and 9 bases from J, leaving 14 bases between. Germline values: CDR1 WNHNN, CDR2 SYGVQD (reference sequence). CDR3 nucleotide sequence: TGCGCCAGCAGTGAACACCCCGGACAGAAAGCTTTCTTT. This codes for CASSEHPGQKAFF.

The chain joins TRBV7-9 to TRBJ2-7, with 7 nucleotides matching TRBD1. Germline V gives CDR1 SEHNR, CDR2 FQNEAQ (reference sequence). CDR3 size: 16 residues. V gave up 5 bases and J gave up 2 bases; unmatched junction bases: 12. The CDR3 is CASSPSTGTDAYEQYF. The DNA of the CDR3 is TGTGCCAGCAGCCCCTCGACCGGGACAGACGCCTACGAGCAGTACTTC.

The chain carries TRBV2 and TRBJ2-5, with a tentative D call TRBD2 (5 bases). Germline-derived CDR1 and CDR2 are SNHLY and FYNNEI. The CDR3 contains 15 residues. Trimming removed 7 bases from V and 5 bases from J, with 20 bases in between. The CDR3 sequence is CASTEGLTRRETQYF. The CDR3 DNA is TGTGCCAGCACCGAGGGATTGACCCGGCGGGAGACCCAGTACTTC.

The J gene is TRBJ1-3, the V gene TRBV5-6; D not resolved. Deletions cut 0 bases from V and 2 bases from J, with 6 bases between. This CDR3 has 14 residues. CDR1 is SGHDT and CDR2 is YYEEEE in the germline V gene. The CDR3 coding sequence is TGTGCCAGCAGCTTGGTACAGCCTGGAAACACCATATATTTT. Amino acids: CASSLVQPGNTIYF.

Concerning this clone itself: In the same sample, other DNA sequences code for this CDR3. The rearrangement joins TRBV9 to TRBJ1-1, with D tentatively TRBD1 (5 bases). The CDR3 sequence is 14 residues long. Germline assignment: CDR1 SGDLS and CDR2 YYNGEE. The V gene lost 0 bases and the J gene lost 2 bases, with 8 bases spanning the gap. The CDR3: CASSVDGTNTEAFF. CDR3 in DNA: TGTGCCAGCAGCGTAGATGGGACTAACACTGAAGCTTTCTTT.

The rearrangement joins TRBV19 to TRBJ2-2; a weak D match, TRBD1 (7 bases). V lost 10 bases and J lost 4, with 16 bases in between. Germline lookup yields CDR1 LNHDA and CDR2 SQIVND (reference sequence). The CDR3 is made up of 14 amino acids. In DNA form, the CDR3 reads TGTGCCACTAAGCGACAGGGAGGCACCGGGGAGCTGTTTTTT. Translated, it gives CATKRQGGTGELFF. Supplemented by reference TRBV19 and TRBJ2-2, the full variable domain reads DGGITQSPKYLFRKEGQNVTLSCEQNLNHDAMYWYRQDPGQGLRLIYYSQIVNDFQKGDIAEGYSVSREKKESFPLTVTSAQKNPTAFYLCATKRQGGTGELFFGEGSRLTVL.

The sample holds a few counts of this clone. V is TRBV5-1 and J is TRBJ1-1; tentatively, D is TRBD1 (5 bases). V shed 7 bases and J shed 0 bases, with 10 bases lying between them. This CDR3 contains 13 residues. Germline V gene sequence: CDR1 SGHRS, CDR2 YFSETQ. CDR3 protein: CASVGRVNTEAFF. The CDR3 bases are TGCGCCAGCGTGGGCAGGGTGAACACTGAAGCTTTCTTT.

The chain couples TRBV27 to TRBJ1-2; 9 bases match TRBD1. The CDR3 totals 16 residues. V gave up 4 bases and J gave up 3 bases; unmatched junction bases: 9. Looked up from germline, CDR1 is MNHEY and CDR2 is SMNVEV (reference sequence). In DNA form, the CDR3 reads TGTGCCAGCAGTTCCGGGACAGGGATGCCACACTATGGCTACACCTTC. This gives the protein CASSSGTGMPHYGYTF.

CDR3 nucleotide sequence: TGTGCCACCAGTGATCCCGGACAGGGCTCCACTGAAGCTTTCTTT. Its translation is CATSDPGQGSTEAFF. The gene calls are TRBV24-1 and TRBJ1-1, with 8 positions matching TRBD1. Germline CDR1 KGHDR, CDR2 SFDVKD. The CDR3 totals 15 residues. The trim removed 3 bases at V and 4 bases at J, leaving 6 bases unmatched.

This clone was seen a handful of times. J is TRBJ2-5 and V is TRBV20-1, with D unclear. From germline, CDR1 is DFQATT and CDR2 SNEGSKA (reference sequence). Trimming took 6 bases from V and 0 from J, leaving 5 bases between them. The CDR3 consists of 11 residues. This chain's CDR3 is CSAAHQETQYF. The CDR3 DNA is TGCAGTGCCGCGCACCAAGAGACCCAGTACTTC.